One sample yielded the 10 T cell receptor beta chains listed below, sequenced in a study of cytomegalovirus exposure and HLA in healthy donors. The PCR had 60 Vbeta and 13 Jbeta primers. TCRdb's table, derived via immunoSEQ multiplex PCR, lists solely in-frame clones and lacks some. The sample contains around 140,000 clones, approximately 80% of which appear only once. Sequencing used PBMCs. The receptor source for this set is a woman between 40 and 55 years old in good health and CMV-seronegative.

This clone has a handful of counts. The chain joins TRBV4-3 to TRBJ1-4; D unresolved. The germline gives CDR1 LGHNA, CDR2 YSLEER. Trimming shortened V by 1 base and J by 7 bases, and 16 bases separated the two germline ends. The CDR3 extends over 16 amino acids. CDR3 nucleotide sequence: TGCGCCAGCAGCCAAGGGGTCCAATCGGGGTTTGAAAAACTGTTTTTT. It translates to CASSQGVQSGFEKLFF.

V and J are TRBV28 and TRBJ2-7; TRBD1 agrees at 8 bases. Looked up from germline, CDR1 is MDHEN and CDR2 is SYDVKM. V gave up 4 bases and J gave up 2 bases; unmatched junction bases: 7. The CDR3 loop spans 15 amino acids. CDR3 amino acids: CASSSTGEGTYEQYF. The CDR3 DNA reads as TGTGCCAGCAGTTCGACAGGGGAAGGAACCTACGAGCAGTACTTC.

This clone appeared a single time. The chain joins TRBV7-9 to TRBJ1-2; TRBD1 aligns across 10 bases. The length of the CDR3 is 14 residues. Germline V lookup: CDR1 SEHNR, CDR2 FQNEAQ (reference sequence). After removal of 3 bases from V and 7 bases from J, the junction contained 5 bases not matched to a gene. In DNA, the CDR3 is TGTGCCAGCAGCTTCGGGACAGGGGTGGGTGGCTACACCTTC. As protein: CASSFGTGVGGYTF.

The chain employs TRBV27 and TRBJ2-1; D is unclear. The CDR3 has 13 amino acids. Trimming pared 10 bases from V and 0 bases from J, leaving 10 bases between. The germline V gene encodes CDR1 MNHEY and CDR2 SMNVEV (reference sequence). The CDR3 DNA is TGTGCCACCAGAAAGAGCTCCTACAATGAGCAGTTCTTC. Translating gives CATRKSSYNEQFF.

The genes are TRBV19 and TRBJ2-1; 7 bases align to TRBD1. The CDR3 length is 17 residues. J was trimmed by 2 bases and V by 5 bases; bases with no gene match: 12. In germline, CDR1 is LNHDA, CDR2 SQIVND (reference sequence). The CDR3 spells CASSRTGLRITYNEQFF. Here the CDR3 DNA reads TGTGCCAGTAGTCGGACAGGCCTTAGGATCACCTACAATGAGCAGTTCTTC.

The rearrangement joins TRBV7-9 to TRBJ2-7; D is unclear. Germline CDR1 reads SEHNR; CDR2 reads FQNEAQ (reference sequence). V lost 1 base to trimming and J lost 3 bases, with 4 bases between them. There are 12 residues in the CDR3. CDR3 bases: TGTGCCAGCAGCTTAGACATCTACGAGCAGTACTTC. Amino acids: CASSLDIYEQYF.

V usage is TRBV4-3 and J usage is TRBJ1-3, with D perhaps TRBD1 (5 bases). The germline V gene encodes CDR1 LGHNA and CDR2 YSLEER. The CDR3 covers 19 residues. Trimming took off 2 bases at V and 3 bases at J, with 23 bases between the two ends. The CDR3, as DNA: TGCGCCAGCAGCCAACTCACAGGTGGTGGCACACTAAGTGGAAACACCATATATTTT. Translation gives CASSQLTGGGTLSGNTIYF.

This chain uses TRBV28 with TRBJ2-3; 11 bases fit TRBD1. The CDR3 sequence is 16 residues long. Germline-derived CDR1 and CDR2 are MDHEN and SYDVKM. The V segment lost 3 bases and the J segment 5 bases; nucleotides outside the gene matches: 7. CDR3 region: CASSFWTGGKGDTQYF. CDR3 DNA: TGTGCCAGCAGTTTCTGGACAGGGGGCAAAGGAGATACGCAGTATTTT.

The chain links TRBV7-2 to TRBJ2-1; 8 nucleotides align to TRBD2. Germline V gives CDR1 SGHTA, CDR2 FQGNSA. This CDR3 is 15 amino acids long. The trim removed 2 bases at V and 6 bases at J, leaving 6 bases unmatched. The DNA for the CDR3 is TGTGCCAGCAGCTTATGGACGGGAGGGATCAATGAGCAGTTCTTC. Translation: CASSLWTGGINEQFF.

V and J are TRBV6-4 and TRBJ2-3; 10 bases are a match to TRBD2. Trimming removed 4 bases from V and 4 bases from J; junction bases left unmatched: 5. CDR3 length equals 15 residues. Per germline, CDR1 MRHNA and CDR2 SNTAGT. The CDR3 loop reads CASSAVAGGPDTQYF. In DNA form, the CDR3 reads TGTGCCAGCAGTGCTGTAGCGGGAGGTCCAGATACGCAGTATTTT.